This entry describes one T cell receptor beta chain. Antigen specificity is unknown. These data belong to a study of cytomegalovirus exposure and HLA in healthy donors. Germline V CDR1 and CDR2: SGHVS, FQNEAQ. CDR3 length: 16 residues. V was trimmed by 1 base and J by 0 bases, leaving 11 bases between them. Healthy donors of bone marrow made up the group. Regarding the study as a whole: The number of N-insertions in an Asian-associated ancestry cluster was reportedly below the 666-donor mean in a later analysis.

In the PCR, 60 Vbeta and 13 Jbeta primers were used. Here immunoSEQ multiplex PCR was the method, and the copy in TCRdb shows in-frame clones only, minus some. The sample gives about 71,000 clones, approximately 70% of which show up once; more than 7.5% is in the top ten. Input material: PBMCs. V usage is TRBV7-8 and J usage is TRBJ2-3, with a tentative D call TRBD2 (5 bases). The TCR originated in a woman between 50 and 59 years old in good health and CMV-seropositive. The CDR3 bases are TGTGCCAGCAGCTTAGAGGGTAGCGCTAGCACAGATACGCAGTATTTT. Amino acids: CASSLEGSASTDTQYF.